A selection of T cell receptor beta chains follows, all from one sample in a study of cytomegalovirus exposure and HLA in healthy donors. Method: immunoSEQ multiplex PCR; TCRdb's copy keeps in-frame clones and lacks some. Recorded for this sample: some 56,000 clones. Sequenced sample: PBMCs. These receptor sequences come from a woman aged 25-40 years in good health and CMV-seropositive. The CDR3 runs from the conserved cysteine through the conserved F or W. Each record gives: J gene, V gene, D gene, CDR3 protein, CDR3 DNA. The D gene is left open where the match is weak.

J gene: TRBJ2-5; V gene: TRBV29-1; D gene: NA; CDR3 protein: CSVDGGRETQYF; CDR3 DNA: TGCAGCGTTGATGGAGGGAGGGAGACCCAGTACTTC
J gene: TRBJ1-2; V gene: TRBV11-3; D gene: NA; CDR3 protein: CASSLEGIDYGYTF; CDR3 DNA: TGTGCCAGCAGCCTCGAGGGTATTGACTATGGCTACACCTTC
J gene: TRBJ2-1; V gene: TRBV9; D gene: TRBD2; CDR3 protein: CASSVGQAGEQFF; CDR3 DNA: TGTGCCAGCAGCGTAGGGCAAGCGGGGGAGCAGTTCTTC
J gene: TRBJ2-3; V gene: TRBV2; D gene: TRBD1; CDR3 protein: CASRHDRVGTDTQYF; CDR3 DNA: TGTGCCAGCAGACATGACAGGGTTGGGACAGATACGCAGTATTTT
J gene: TRBJ2-1; V gene: TRBV7-9; D gene: NA; CDR3 protein: CASSLTSTEQFF; CDR3 DNA: TGTGCCAGCAGCTTAACTAGCACTGAGCAGTTCTTC
J gene: TRBJ2-7; V gene: TRBV5-1; D gene: TRBD2; CDR3 protein: CASSPQTSGRAGEQYF; CDR3 DNA: TGCGCCAGCAGCCCGCAGACTAGCGGGAGAGCTGGGGAGCAGTACTTC
J gene: TRBJ1-1; V gene: TRBV30; D gene: TRBD1; CDR3 protein: CAWSDESGGYLNTEAFF; CDR3 DNA: TGTGCCTGGAGCGACGAATCAGGGGGATACTTGAACACTGAAGCTTTCTTT
J gene: TRBJ1-1; V gene: TRBV5-5; D gene: TRBD1; CDR3 protein: CASSSRLRQGDTEAFF; CDR3 DNA: TGTGCCAGCAGCTCACGACTCCGACAGGGCGACACTGAAGCTTTCTTT
J gene: TRBJ1-6; V gene: TRBV18; D gene: NA; CDR3 protein: CASSSTTDSPLHF; CDR3 DNA: TGTGCCAGCTCATCCACGACAGACTCACCCCTCCACTTT
J gene: TRBJ1-6; V gene: TRBV7-9; D gene: NA; CDR3 protein: CASSFNNSPLHF; CDR3 DNA: TGTGCCAGCAGCTTTAATAATTCACCCCTCCACTTT
J gene: TRBJ1-5; V gene: TRBV2; D gene: TRBD1; CDR3 protein: CASSEAQGDRNQPQHF; CDR3 DNA: TGTGCCAGCAGTGAAGCGCAGGGGGACAGGAATCAGCCCCAGCATTTT
J gene: TRBJ1-2; V gene: TRBV4-1; D gene: NA; CDR3 protein: CASSQVGDYGYTF; CDR3 DNA: TGCGCCAGCAGCCAAGTAGGGGACTATGGCTACACCTTC
J gene: TRBJ2-6; V gene: TRBV29-1; D gene: NA; CDR3 protein: CSVEDYSSGANVLTF; CDR3 DNA: TGCAGCGTTGAAGATTACAGTTCGGGGGCCAACGTCCTGACTTTC
J gene: TRBJ2-7; V gene: TRBV19; D gene: NA; CDR3 protein: CASSIQQGRYEQYF; CDR3 DNA: TGTGCCAGTAGTATACAACAGGGTCGCTACGAGCAGTACTTC
J gene: TRBJ1-5; V gene: TRBV6-1; D gene: TRBD1; CDR3 protein: CASRAQGAIQPQHF; CDR3 DNA: TGTGCCAGCAGGGCACAGGGGGCCATTCAGCCCCAGCATTTT